The rows below give T cell receptor beta chains drawn from one sample of a study of identical twins. From the 5' RACE reads, TCRdb called clonotypes with MiXCR, one entry per CDR3 protein. The repertoire consists of more than 200,000 distinct CDR3 sequences, with roughly 10% occurring once and the leading ten covering 5% to 6.5%. Sequenced sample: memory (CD45RO+) T cells sorted from blood. All receptors derive from a woman aged 18-29 years in good health. The CDR3 runs from the conserved cysteine through the conserved F or W. A D gene is named only where the DNA matches it firmly. Clone size is shown for a subset of rows, as once, few, many or a class of expanded clone.

D gene: -
J gene: TRBJ2-3
V gene: TRBV27
clone size: few
CDR3 DNA: TGTGCCAGCAGTTTCAACCAGGGTTATACGCAGTATTTT
CDR3 protein: CASSFNQGYTQYF

D gene: TRBD2
J gene: TRBJ2-5
V gene: TRBV9
clone size: few
CDR3 DNA: TGTGCCAGCAGCGTAGCGGTAGCCGGGGGGCAAGAGACCCAGTACTTC
CDR3 protein: CASSVAVAGGQETQYF

D gene: -
J gene: TRBJ1-5
V gene: TRBV6-1
clone size: -
CDR3 DNA: TGTGCCAGCAGGGCCGACGGTCATCAGCCCCAGCATTTT
CDR3 protein: CASRADGHQPQHF

D gene: -
J gene: TRBJ1-1
V gene: TRBV12-3/TRBV12-4
clone size: -
CDR3 DNA: TGTGCCAGCAGTTTCGACATGGGCCGGTGGACTGAAGCTTTCTTT
CDR3 protein: CASSFDMGRWTEAFF

D gene: -
J gene: TRBJ2-2
V gene: TRBV5-1
clone size: -
CDR3 DNA: TGCGCCAGCAGCTTTGGACTGGGGAACACCGGGGAGCTGTTTTTT
CDR3 protein: CASSFGLGNTGELFF

D gene: -
J gene: TRBJ1-4
V gene: TRBV7-2
clone size: -
CDR3 DNA: TGTGCCAGCAGCTTAGTATTCGCGGAAAAACTGTTTTTT
CDR3 protein: CASSLVFAEKLFF

D gene: TRBD1
J gene: TRBJ1-1
V gene: TRBV11-1
clone size: -
CDR3 DNA: TGTGCCAGCAGCACAGGGACAGGGGTGTCCGCTTTCTTT
CDR3 protein: CASSTGTGVSAFF

D gene: -
J gene: TRBJ2-3
V gene: TRBV2
clone size: many
CDR3 DNA: TGTGCCAGCCGAAAGCCAGCTGGAGGAGATACGCAGTATTTT
CDR3 protein: CASRKPAGGDTQYF

D gene: TRBD1
J gene: TRBJ2-3
V gene: TRBV2
clone size: -
CDR3 DNA: TGTGCCCCCAGACAGGGTGCAGATACGCAGTATTTT
CDR3 protein: CAPRQGADTQYF

D gene: -
J gene: TRBJ2-1
V gene: TRBV10-3
clone size: many
CDR3 DNA: TGTGCCACCCAACCCGGGGGAGCCTTTTCTAATGAGCAGTTCTTC
CDR3 protein: CATQPGGAFSNEQFF

D gene: TRBD1
J gene: TRBJ1-5
V gene: TRBV20-1
clone size: few
CDR3 DNA: TGCAGTGCTAGCAGAACCCAGGGGGATCAGCCCCAGCATTTT
CDR3 protein: CSASRTQGDQPQHF

D gene: -
J gene: TRBJ1-1
V gene: TRBV7-9
clone size: -
CDR3 DNA: TGTGCCAGCAGCTTAGTTGGGCCGGACGATGAAGCTTTCTTT
CDR3 protein: CASSLVGPDDEAFF

D gene: -
J gene: TRBJ2-3
V gene: TRBV5-1
clone size: -
CDR3 DNA: TGCGCCAGCAGCACCAATACTCGGGACCCTACGCAGTATTTT
CDR3 protein: CASSTNTRDPTQYF

D gene: -
J gene: TRBJ2-3
V gene: TRBV29-1
clone size: many
CDR3 DNA: TGCAGCGTTGAGGATCGCCTTACAGATACGCAGTATTTT
CDR3 protein: CSVEDRLTDTQYF

D gene: TRBD2
J gene: TRBJ2-1
V gene: TRBV19
clone size: many
CDR3 DNA: TGTGCCAGTAGTATAGGACTAGCGGGGAATGAGCAGTTCTTC
CDR3 protein: CASSIGLAGNEQFF

D gene: -
J gene: TRBJ2-1
V gene: TRBV9
clone size: few
CDR3 DNA: TGTGCCAGCAGCGTAGGGCTCCCGGTGGGTGAGCAGTTCTTC
CDR3 protein: CASSVGLPVGEQFF

D gene: -
J gene: TRBJ1-1
V gene: TRBV12-5
clone size: few
CDR3 DNA: TGTGCTAGTGGTTTTATCGGGGGCAGAGAAGCTTTCTTT
CDR3 protein: CASGFIGGREAFF

D gene: -
J gene: TRBJ2-2
V gene: TRBV24-1
clone size: few
CDR3 DNA: TGTGCCACCAGTGATGGTAGCCGGGAGCTGTTTTTT
CDR3 protein: CATSDGSRELFF

D gene: -
J gene: TRBJ2-5
V gene: TRBV12-3/TRBV12-4
clone size: many
CDR3 DNA: TGTGCCAGCAGTCCGGGGGGCCGGGGGACCCAGTACTTC
CDR3 protein: CASSPGGRGTQYF

D gene: TRBD1
J gene: TRBJ2-7
V gene: TRBV20-1
clone size: -
CDR3 DNA: TGCAGTGCCATGGACAGGCTGCTTACCTACGAGCAGTACTTC
CDR3 protein: CSAMDRLLTYEQYF

D gene: TRBD2
J gene: TRBJ2-5
V gene: TRBV3-1
clone size: -
CDR3 DNA: TGTGCCAGCAGCCAAGGTCTATCGAGCGGGAGATTCGGGGAGACCCAGTACTTC
CDR3 protein: CASSQGLSSGRFGETQYF

D gene: -
J gene: TRBJ2-3
V gene: TRBV13
clone size: -
CDR3 DNA: TGTGCCAGCAGCTCGACCGTCACAGATACGCAGTATTTT
CDR3 protein: CASSSTVTDTQYF

D gene: TRBD1
J gene: TRBJ2-7
V gene: TRBV14
clone size: many
CDR3 DNA: TGTGCCAGCAGCCGACGACAGGGGTTGTACGAGCAGTACTTC
CDR3 protein: CASSRRQGLYEQYF

D gene: TRBD2
J gene: TRBJ2-7
V gene: TRBV10-3
clone size: -
CDR3 DNA: TGTGCCATCAGTGCCCATGGACTAGCAATTGGCGAGCAGTACTTC
CDR3 protein: CAISAHGLAIGEQYF

D gene: TRBD1
J gene: TRBJ1-1
V gene: TRBV6-1
clone size: -
CDR3 DNA: TGTGCCAGCAGGAACGCAGGGGGCAGGATAGGCACTGAAGCTTTCTTT
CDR3 protein: CASRNAGGRIGTEAFF

D gene: TRBD1
J gene: TRBJ1-1
V gene: TRBV7-2
clone size: -
CDR3 DNA: TGTGCCAGCAGCGGGGGCAGGGGGTCCACTGAAGCTTTCTTT
CDR3 protein: CASSGGRGSTEAFF

D gene: -
J gene: TRBJ1-1
V gene: TRBV29-1
clone size: few
CDR3 DNA: TGCAGCGTTGGGGTGCCAGCTATGAACACTGAAGCTTTCTTT
CDR3 protein: CSVGVPAMNTEAFF

D gene: -
J gene: TRBJ2-7
V gene: TRBV9
clone size: -
CDR3 DNA: TGTGCCAGCAGCTCATCTCTGGACTACGAGCAGTACTTC
CDR3 protein: CASSSSLDYEQYF

D gene: TRBD1
J gene: TRBJ2-2
V gene: TRBV5-1
clone size: many
CDR3 DNA: TGCGCCAGCAGCTTTCCAGGGGGCAAGGCGGCCGGGGAGCTGTTTTTT
CDR3 protein: CASSFPGGKAAGELFF

D gene: TRBD2
J gene: TRBJ2-3
V gene: TRBV6-5
clone size: many
CDR3 DNA: TGTGCCAGCAGTTGGCCGTTAGCGGGAGGGGATACAGATACGCAGTATTTT
CDR3 protein: CASSWPLAGGDTDTQYF

D gene: TRBD2
J gene: TRBJ2-1
V gene: TRBV20-1
clone size: -
CDR3 DNA: TGCAGTGCCGCCGGGACTAGCGAACCCTACAATGAGCAGTTCTTC
CDR3 protein: CSAAGTSEPYNEQFF

D gene: -
J gene: TRBJ2-2
V gene: TRBV12-5
clone size: few
CDR3 DNA: TGTGCTAGTGGCCTCATCTCGAGGGAGCTGTTTTTT
CDR3 protein: CASGLISRELFF

D gene: TRBD2
J gene: TRBJ2-7
V gene: TRBV5-5
clone size: -
CDR3 DNA: TGTGCCAGCAGCTTGGTGGTGGGCGGGAGGTACGAGCAGTACTTC
CDR3 protein: CASSLVVGGRYEQYF

D gene: TRBD2
J gene: TRBJ2-1
V gene: TRBV24-1
clone size: few
CDR3 DNA: TGTGCCACCAGTGACCGGACTAGCGGGACGGTGTTGGGTGAGCAGTTCTTC
CDR3 protein: CATSDRTSGTVLGEQFF

D gene: -
J gene: TRBJ2-1
V gene: TRBV7-3
clone size: -
CDR3 DNA: TGTGCCAGCAGCTTAGACTACAGTGAGCAGTTCTTC
CDR3 protein: CASSLDYSEQFF

D gene: -
J gene: TRBJ2-1
V gene: TRBV18
clone size: -
CDR3 DNA: TGTGCCAGCTCACCAGGGAATACCAATGAGCAGTTCTTC
CDR3 protein: CASSPGNTNEQFF

D gene: -
J gene: TRBJ2-3
V gene: TRBV6-4
clone size: medium-sized
CDR3 DNA: TGTGCCAGCAGTGAGACTAGTGGGGGGCCAGATACGCAGTATTTT
CDR3 protein: CASSETSGGPDTQYF

D gene: -
J gene: TRBJ2-7
V gene: TRBV11-2
clone size: -
CDR3 DNA: TGTGCCAGCAGCTTATATGCCGGGAGCTACGAGCAGTACTTC
CDR3 protein: CASSLYAGSYEQYF

D gene: -
J gene: TRBJ1-6
V gene: TRBV21-1
clone size: many
CDR3 DNA: TGTGCCAGCAGCAAAGCGGGAGAAGAAGGCTCCTATAATTCACCCCTCCACTTT
CDR3 protein: CASSKAGEEGSYNSPLHF

D gene: -
J gene: TRBJ2-1
V gene: TRBV10-3
clone size: -
CDR3 DNA: TGTGCCATCCTGGGGGCCTACAATGAGCAGTTCTTC
CDR3 protein: CAILGAYNEQFF

D gene: -
J gene: TRBJ2-7
V gene: TRBV20-1
clone size: few
CDR3 DNA: TGCAGTGCTAGATTCCATTGGGACGAGCAGTACTTC
CDR3 protein: CSARFHWDEQYF

D gene: -
J gene: TRBJ1-6
V gene: TRBV5-1
clone size: many
CDR3 DNA: TGCGCCAGCAGCTCCCAAGCCAGGACAGAAGGTACGGCCCTCCACTTT
CDR3 protein: CASSSQARTEGTALHF

D gene: -
J gene: TRBJ1-1
V gene: TRBV11-2
clone size: -
CDR3 DNA: TGTGCCAGCAGCTTCCTACAGGGAGCTGAAGCTTTCTTT
CDR3 protein: CASSFLQGAEAFF

D gene: TRBD1
J gene: TRBJ2-1
V gene: TRBV7-7
clone size: many
CDR3 DNA: TGTGCTAGCAGCCAACAACCGGGACAGGGGAACAATGAGCAGTTCTTC
CDR3 protein: CASSQQPGQGNNEQFF

D gene: -
J gene: TRBJ2-1
V gene: TRBV4-1
clone size: -
CDR3 DNA: TGCGCCAGCAGCCAACTTCCTAGCTGGGCCTACAATGAGCAGTTCTTC
CDR3 protein: CASSQLPSWAYNEQFF

D gene: TRBD2
J gene: TRBJ2-3
V gene: TRBV2
clone size: few
CDR3 DNA: TGTGCCAGCAGGAAGGGACTACCGGCGGCAGATACGCAGTATTTT
CDR3 protein: CASRKGLPAADTQYF

D gene: -
J gene: TRBJ1-1
V gene: TRBV27
clone size: few
CDR3 DNA: TGTGCCAGCAGTTTACGTTATCCGAGGGACCCCGATGGAACTGAAGCTTTCTTT
CDR3 protein: CASSLRYPRDPDGTEAFF

D gene: -
J gene: TRBJ2-1
V gene: TRBV7-3
clone size: -
CDR3 DNA: TGTGCCAGCAGCTTTACGGCGGGGTCCATGGATGAGCAGTTCTTC
CDR3 protein: CASSFTAGSMDEQFF